This section outlines one T cell receptor beta chain sequence together with its context. The entry originates in a study of T cell responses to AZD1222 COVID-19 vaccine. Only in-frame clones appear in the TCRdb table, and some are missing; sequencing was by immunoSEQ multiplex PCR. Among about 50,000 clones listed, 75% to 90% were seen once. The germline V and J ends were trimmed by 0 bases and 4 bases, with 22 bases remaining between them. The CDR3 has 19 amino acids. CDR1 and CDR2 from the germline V gene are LGHNA and YNFKEQ. This chain joins TRBV4-2 and TRBJ2-1; a possible D gene is TRBD2 (6 bases). Sequences were derived from peripheral blood, sampled on day 0 of MenACWY control vaccination. This TCR was sampled from an adult in good health. DNA for the CDR3: TGTGCCAGCAGCCAAGATCCGCCGGGGCGGGAAGCCCTTTACAATGAGCAGTTCTTC. Residues: CASSQDPPGREALYNEQFF.